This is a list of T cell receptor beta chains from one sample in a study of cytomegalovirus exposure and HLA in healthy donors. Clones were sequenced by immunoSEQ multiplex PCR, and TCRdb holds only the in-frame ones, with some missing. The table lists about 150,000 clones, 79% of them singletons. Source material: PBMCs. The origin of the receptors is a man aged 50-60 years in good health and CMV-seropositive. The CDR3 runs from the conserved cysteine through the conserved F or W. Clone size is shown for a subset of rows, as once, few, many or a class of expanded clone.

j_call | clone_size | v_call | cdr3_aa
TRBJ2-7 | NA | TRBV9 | CASSVAEGEQYF
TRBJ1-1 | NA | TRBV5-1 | CASTAGTVATEAFF
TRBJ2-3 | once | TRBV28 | CASSFPGQGTDTQYF
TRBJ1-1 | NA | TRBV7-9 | CASSLGQVLTEAFF
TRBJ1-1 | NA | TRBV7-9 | CASSLLGRKNTEAFF
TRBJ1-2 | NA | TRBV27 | CASSPRTEGYGYTF
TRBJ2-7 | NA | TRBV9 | CASSRPGTSGDEQYF
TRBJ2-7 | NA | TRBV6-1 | CASEPGQGDEQYF
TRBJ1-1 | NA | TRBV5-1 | CASSPGGSGTEAFF
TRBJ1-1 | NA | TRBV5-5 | CASSPGSGRPENTEAFF
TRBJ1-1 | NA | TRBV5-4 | CASSLSGTGVRAFF
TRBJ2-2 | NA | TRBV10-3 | CAISAGGPVNTGELFF
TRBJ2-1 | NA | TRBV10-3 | CAISTQVNYNEQFF
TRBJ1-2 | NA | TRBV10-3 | CASGQGRRDYGYTF
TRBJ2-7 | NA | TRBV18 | CASSPGASGSYEQYF
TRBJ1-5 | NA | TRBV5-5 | CASSLKGQGSNQPQHF
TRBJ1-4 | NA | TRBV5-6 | CASSRPPGVATNEKLFF
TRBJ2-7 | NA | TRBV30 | CAWSQGQGSYEQYF
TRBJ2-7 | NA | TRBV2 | CASSDHSYEQYF
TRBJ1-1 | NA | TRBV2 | CASSIRENTEAFF